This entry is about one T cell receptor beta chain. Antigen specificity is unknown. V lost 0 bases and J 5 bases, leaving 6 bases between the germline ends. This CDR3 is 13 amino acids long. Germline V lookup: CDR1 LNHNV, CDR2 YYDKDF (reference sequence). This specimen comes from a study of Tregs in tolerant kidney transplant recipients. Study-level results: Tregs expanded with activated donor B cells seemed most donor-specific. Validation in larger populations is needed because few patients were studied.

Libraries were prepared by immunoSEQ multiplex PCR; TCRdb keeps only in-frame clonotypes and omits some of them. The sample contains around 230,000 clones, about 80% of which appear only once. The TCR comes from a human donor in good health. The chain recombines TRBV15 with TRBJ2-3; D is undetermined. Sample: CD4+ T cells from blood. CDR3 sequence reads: CATSRDLGDTQYF. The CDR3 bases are TGTGCCACCAGCAGAGATCTGGGAGATACGCAGTATTTT.